The TCR beta chain under discussion was sequenced for a study of blood T cell repertoires in COVID-19. About the study: Researchers got acute and convalescent COVID-19 samples from the United States, Italy and Spain.

In the study's own analysis: Reference gene primer amplification gave nucleated cell count estimates. Method: immunoSEQ multiplex PCR; TCRdb's copy keeps in-frame clones and lacks some. The D gene and trimming were derived from the DNA, and the V and J assignments and clone size from that table. In the table there are about 250,000 clones, roughly 83% of which are singletons. Trimming took off 6 bases at V and 2 bases at J, with 11 bases between the two ends. There are 14 residues in the CDR3. Germline lookup yields CDR1 MNHEY and CDR2 SVGAGI. The Seattle patients joined while their infection was active and were tracked longitudinally afterward.

What was sequenced was peripheral blood. The sequence was collected from a woman of 80 years or more with COVID-19, enrolled during active disease. This chain uses TRBV6-5 with TRBJ1-3, with a tentative D call TRBD1 (6 bases). The CDR3 DNA is TGTGCCAGCAGCCGCAGGGGTCCTGGAAACACCATATATTTT. Encoded protein: CASSRRGPGNTIYF.